This T cell receptor beta chain was identified during a study of blood T cell repertoires in COVID-19. Across the study: Sites across the United States, Italy and Spain contributed samples from acute and convalescent COVID-19. PBMCs, B-cell-depleted T cells, or T cells provided the cDNA or gDNA that made up the material.

V lost 6 bases to trimming and J lost 1 base; unmatched junction nucleotides: 2. Germline values: CDR1 MNHEY, CDR2 SVGAGI. CDR3 length equals 14 residues. Notes on this clone: Other DNA sequences within the sample encode an identical CDR3.

Original data processing: The authors estimated nucleated cell counts from reference gene primer amplification. The protocol was immunoSEQ multiplex PCR, while the TCRdb copy is restricted to in-frame clones and leaves out a portion. V, J and clone size were drawn from that table, and D and trimming were deduced from the DNA. This sample carries 200,000 to 250,000 clones, 85% to 90% of them seen once, and the ten largest clones take roughly 2.5%. The sequencing sample was made of peripheral blood. The chain is built from TRBV6-5 and TRBJ1-5, with 8 nucleotides matching TRBD1. This sequence originates from a woman aged 60-75 years with acute or convalescent COVID-19. CDR3 sequence: CASSRQGSNQPQHF. As DNA, the CDR3 is TGTGCCAGCAGCAGACAGGGGAGCAATCAGCCCCAGCATTTT.